These T cell receptor beta chains were read from a single sample in a study of blood T cell repertoires in COVID-19. Produced via immunoSEQ multiplex PCR; TCRdb's table is partial and in-frame only. Among about 270,000 clones listed, 75% to 90% were seen once. The source material was PBMCs or T cells enriched from blood (not recorded which). These receptor sequences come from a woman between 18 and 29 years old who had recovered from COVID-19. CDR3s include the opening cysteine and the closing phenylalanine or tryptophan. Fields, in order: V gene, clone size, D gene, J gene, CDR3 protein, CDR3 DNA. The D gene is left open where the match is weak. Expanded clones are given a class, and other clones once, few, many or no size at all.

>TRBV5-1|.|TRBD2|TRBJ2-7
CASSFSGGTYEQYF
TGCGCCAGCAGCTTTAGCGGGGGGACCTACGAGCAGTACTTC
>TRBV18|.|TRBD1|TRBJ1-2
CASSPGQAGYTF
TGTGCCAGCTCACCCGGACAGGCCGGCTACACCTTC
>TRBV5-1|.|TRBD1|TRBJ1-6
CASRREDRGNSPLHF
TGCGCCAGCAGGCGAGAAGACAGGGGGAATTCACCCCTCCACTTT
>TRBV4-1|.|.|TRBJ1-1
CASSQGASEAFF
TGCGCCAGCAGCCAAGGGGCGTCCGAAGCTTTCTTT
>TRBV27|.|.|TRBJ1-2
CASSHGLNYGYTF
TGTGCCAGCAGTCATGGACTTAACTATGGCTACACCTTC
>TRBV6-5|.|.|TRBJ1-4
CASSRVTTNEKLFF
TGTGCCAGCAGCAGGGTAACAACTAATGAAAAACTGTTTTTT
>TRBV4-1|.|.|TRBJ1-3
CASSQSSTGNTIYF
TGCGCCAGCAGCCAGAGTTCCACTGGAAACACCATATATTTT
>TRBV3-1/TRBV3-2|.|.|TRBJ1-6
CASSHGLPRAGGNSSPLHF
TGTGCCAGCAGCCACGGCCTGCCAAGGGCGGGGGGGAATTCTTCACCCCTCCACTTT
>TRBV9|.|TRBD1|TRBJ1-5
CASSEGDRGRQPQHF
TGTGCCAGCAGCGAGGGGGACAGAGGAAGGCAGCCCCAGCATTTT
>TRBV11-2|.|.|TRBJ2-3
CASSLDRGTDTQYF
TGTGCCAGCAGCTTAGATAGAGGGACAGATACGCAGTATTTT
>TRBV11-2|.|TRBD1|TRBJ2-7
CASSSGTGPFEQYF
TGTGCCAGCAGCTCAGGGACAGGGCCCTTCGAGCAGTACTTC
>TRBV7-9|once|.|TRBJ2-7
CASSEVGLYEQYF
TGTGCCAGCAGCGAAGTTGGGCTCTACGAGCAGTACTTC
>TRBV5-4|.|.|TRBJ1-5
CASSGGLNQPQHF
TGTGCCAGCAGCGGCGGGCTCAATCAGCCCCAGCATTTT
>TRBV19|.|TRBD1|TRBJ1-5
CASSPGQGSSRSNQPQHF
TGTGCCAGTTCACCCGGACAGGGGTCCTCTAGGAGCAATCAGCCCCAGCATTTT
>TRBV3-1/TRBV3-2|.|TRBD1|TRBJ1-2
CASSRSGTGYGYTF
TGTGCCAGCAGCCGATCCGGGACAGGGTATGGCTACACCTTC
>TRBV13|.|TRBD1|TRBJ2-7
CASSPRTGYEQYF
TGTGCCAGCAGCCCCCGGACAGGCTACGAGCAGTACTTC
>TRBV27|.|.|TRBJ2-1
CASSLSLTTYNEQFF
TGTGCCAGCAGTTTATCCCTCACAACCTACAATGAGCAGTTCTTC
>TRBV28|.|.|TRBJ1-6
CASSLDTVYNSPLHF
TGTGCCAGCAGTTTAGATACAGTTTATAATTCACCCCTCCACTTT
>TRBV30|.|TRBD2|TRBJ2-1
CAWIMSGAPTLNEQFF
TGTGCCTGGATTATGAGCGGGGCTCCGACCCTGAATGAGCAGTTCTTC
>TRBV5-8|.|.|TRBJ2-5
CASSFLQETQYF
TGTGCCAGCAGCTTTCTTCAAGAGACCCAGTACTTC